Reported below is one TCR beta chain. Methods used by the authors: The assay estimated nucleated cells by amplifying reference gene primers. Using immunoSEQ multiplex PCR, the repertoire was profiled, and TCRdb retains in-frame clones only, with some absent. V and J calls and clone size are given by that table; D and trimming were obtained from the DNA. The sample records more than 75,000 clones, 89% being singletons. The sample belongs to a study of blood T cell repertoires in COVID-19. Study-wide context: In each case, the material was cDNA or gDNA derived from T cells, B-cell-depleted T cells, or PBMCs.

Looked up from germline, CDR1 is MRHNA and CDR2 is SNTAGT. The CDR3 extends over 12 amino acids. Trimming took off 6 bases at V and 3 bases at J, with 8 bases between the two ends. The chain carries TRBV6-4 and TRBJ2-5; D uncertain. The sequence was collected from a man aged 50 to 60 with acute or convalescent COVID-19. What was sequenced was peripheral blood. The CDR3 protein is CASRTKEETQYF. CDR3 bases: TGTGCCAGCAGGACAAAAGAAGAGACCCAGTACTTC.